This T cell receptor (beta chain) was observed in a study of glioma-infiltrating T cells after dendritic cell vaccination. Time point defined: after dendritic cell vaccination, including at tumor progression/relapse. The PCR used 60 V beta and 13 J beta primers. Sequenced by immunoSEQ multiplex PCR; TCRdb stores in-frame clones only, minus some. The data show about 65,000 clones, more than 75% seen once. The ends lost 4 bases at V and 3 bases at J; junction bases unmatched: 4. CDR1 is SGDLS, CDR2 YYNGEE, per germline. This CDR3 spans 15 amino acids. This specimen consisted of blood, obtained after dendritic cell vaccination. The source is a human donor with glioblastoma. The chain combines TRBV9 with TRBJ2-2, with 9 bases lining up with TRBD2. CDR3 sequence reads: CASSPRLADTGELFF. For the CDR3, the DNA is TGTGCCAGCAGCCCCAGACTAGCGGACACCGGGGAGCTGTTTTTT.